The sequence of this T cell receptor beta chain was determined in a study of response to subunit inactivated influenza vaccine. Whole-study findings and limits: Few new T cells, the authors suggested, are recruited by each seasonal influenza vaccination.

In TCRdb, the RT-PCR reads were re-called with MiXCR into one record per CDR3 protein. This sample has roughly 570,000 distinct CDR3 sequences, with 10% to 15% found just once. This clonotype was picked up many times. Its target is unknown. This CDR3 contains 18 residues. The ends were cut back, 5 bases at V and 2 bases at J, with 22 bases in the middle. Per germline, CDR1 SGHAT and CDR2 FQNNGV. The chain is built from TRBV11-2 and TRBJ1-3; D is possibly TRBD1 (6 bases). Specimen: PBMCs from blood, collected roughly 48 days after vaccination. The receptor was isolated from a man aged 50 or older who received an inactivated influenza vaccine. CDR3 amino acids: CASSQGTRQLLAGNTIYF. CDR3 nucleotide sequence: TGTGCCAGCAGCCAAGGGACACGGCAGCTATTGGCTGGAAACACCATATATTTT.